This is a list of T cell receptor beta chains from one sample in a study of T cell repertoires in cytomegalovirus infection. TCRdb analysed the reads with MiXCR anew, one entry per CDR3 protein. The table lists about 890,000 distinct CDR3 sequences, roughly 31% of them singletons, with 11% to 15% in the top ten. Their antigens are not known. The source material was cultured CD8+ T cells from PBMCs, sampled from culture after CMV antigen stimulation. Every receptor here comes from a human donor in good health (CMV status not recorded). Some clones in this sample may be carry-over from other donors' samples. Each CDR3 is given with its conserved first and last residue.

>TRBV24-1|TRBJ2-2
CATQAGTMNTGELFF
>TRBV7-6|TRBJ2-1
CASSFLGVPSYNEQSF
>TRBV20-1|TRBJ2-5
CSARGDWGETQYF
>TRBV10-2|TRBJ1-3
CASSLSLSSGNTIYF
>TRBV2|TRBJ1-5
CASTKGAGQPQHF
>TRBV4-3|TRBJ1-6
CASSHRANPNSDIHF
>TRBV5-8|TRBJ1-5
CASSQTFRVESNQPQHF
>TRBV4-3|TRBJ2-5
CASASLGGEGETQYF
>TRBV7-8|TRBJ2-1
CASSLTQSRGIDEQFF
>TRBV19|TRBJ1-1
CATDGVTEAFF
>TRBV7-6|TRBJ2-1
CASSPISDNEQFF
>TRBV6-5|TRBJ2-6
CASTEMVSGANVLTF
>TRBV2|TRBJ1-1
CASTGLAEAFF
>TRBV6-6|TRBJ2-3
CASSYAISLAPRTDTQYF
>TRBV20-1|TRBJ2-1
CSARVSAAYNEQFF
>TRBV2|TRBJ2-3
CASSGLRGGATDTQYF
>TRBV7-9|TRBJ1-2
CASSLDIPRVGYTF
>TRBV7-2|TRBJ2-1
CANSPGGWDEQFF
>TRBV6-1|TRBJ1-2
CASGDGSGYGYTF
>TRBV29-1|TRBJ2-1
CSVRDSSYNEQFF
>TRBV6-2/TRBV6-3|TRBJ2-7
CASTSTLDRTSREQYF
>TRBV27|TRBJ1-1
CASSLWQGHTEAFF
>TRBV14|TRBJ2-7
CASSQVGGGQQYF
>TRBV5-6|TRBJ2-7
CASSPGLATNYEQYF
>TRBV12-5|TRBJ2-2
CASGLSTQGALNTGELFF
>TRBV7-9|TRBJ2-7
CASIEAYEQYF
>TRBV6-2/TRBV6-3|TRBJ2-1
CASTLTGSEQFF